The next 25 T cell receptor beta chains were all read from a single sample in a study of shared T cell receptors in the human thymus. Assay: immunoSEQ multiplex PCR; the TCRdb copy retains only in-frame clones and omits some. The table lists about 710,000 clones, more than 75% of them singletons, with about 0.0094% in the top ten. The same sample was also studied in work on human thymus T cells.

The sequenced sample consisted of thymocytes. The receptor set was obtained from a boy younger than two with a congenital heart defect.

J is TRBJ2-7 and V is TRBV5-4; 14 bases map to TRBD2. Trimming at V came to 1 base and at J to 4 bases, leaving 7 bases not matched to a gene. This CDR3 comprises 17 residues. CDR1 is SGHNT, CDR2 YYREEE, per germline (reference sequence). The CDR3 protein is CASSLRLAGGPGYEQYF. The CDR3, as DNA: TGTGCCAGCAGCTTGAGACTAGCGGGGGGGCCAGGGTACGAGCAGTACTTC.

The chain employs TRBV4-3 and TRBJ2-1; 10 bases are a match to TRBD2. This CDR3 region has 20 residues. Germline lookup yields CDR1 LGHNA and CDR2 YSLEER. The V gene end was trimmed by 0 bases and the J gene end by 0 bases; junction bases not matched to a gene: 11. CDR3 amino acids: CASSQELASGGPSSYNEQFF. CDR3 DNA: TGCGCCAGCAGCCAAGAGTTGGCTAGCGGGGGCCCTAGCTCCTACAATGAGCAGTTCTTC.

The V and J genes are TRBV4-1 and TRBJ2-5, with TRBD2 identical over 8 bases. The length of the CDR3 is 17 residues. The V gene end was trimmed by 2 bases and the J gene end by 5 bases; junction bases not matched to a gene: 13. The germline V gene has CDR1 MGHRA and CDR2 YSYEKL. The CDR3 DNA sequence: TGCGCCAGCAGCCAAAAAGGTGGCGGGGGGCCACCTGAGACCCAGTACTTC. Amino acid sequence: CASSQKGGGGPPETQYF.

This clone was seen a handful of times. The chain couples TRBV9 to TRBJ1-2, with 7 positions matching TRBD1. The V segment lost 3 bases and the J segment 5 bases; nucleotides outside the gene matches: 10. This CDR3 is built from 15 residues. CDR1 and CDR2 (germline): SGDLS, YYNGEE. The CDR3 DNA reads TGTGCCAGCAGCGCCTCCGGGACAGCTGTTTATGGCTACACCTTC. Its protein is CASSASGTAVYGYTF. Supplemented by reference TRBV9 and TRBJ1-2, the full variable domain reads DSGVTQTPKHLITATGQRVTLRCSPRSGDLSVYWYQQSLDQGLQFLIQYYNGEERAKGNILERFSAQQFPDLHSELNLSSLELGDSALYFCASSASGTAVYGYTFGSGTRLTVV.

Here the CDR3 DNA reads TGTGCCAGCAGCTTACGTAGGCAGGGGGCGATCGGGGAGCTGTTTTTT. This gives the protein CASSLRRQGAIGELFF. The V and J genes are TRBV7-2 and TRBJ2-2, with 8 bases aligning to TRBD1. This CDR3 is 16 amino acids long. After removal of 2 bases from V and 7 bases from J, the junction contained 9 bases not matched to a gene. Germline lookup yields CDR1 SGHTA and CDR2 FQGNSA.

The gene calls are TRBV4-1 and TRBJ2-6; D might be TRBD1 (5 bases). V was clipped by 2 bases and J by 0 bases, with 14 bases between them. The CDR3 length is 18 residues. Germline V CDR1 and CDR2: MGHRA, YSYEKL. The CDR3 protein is CASSQTTGDFSGANVLTF. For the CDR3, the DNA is TGCGCCAGCAGCCAAACAACAGGAGATTTCTCTGGGGCCAACGTCCTGACTTTC.

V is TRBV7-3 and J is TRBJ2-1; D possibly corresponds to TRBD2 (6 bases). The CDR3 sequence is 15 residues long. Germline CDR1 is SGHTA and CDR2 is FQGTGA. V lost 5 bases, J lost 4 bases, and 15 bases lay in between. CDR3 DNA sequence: TGTGCCAGCAGCCCCTCGGCGGGGCTATACAATGAGCAGTTCTTC. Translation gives CASSPSAGLYNEQFF.

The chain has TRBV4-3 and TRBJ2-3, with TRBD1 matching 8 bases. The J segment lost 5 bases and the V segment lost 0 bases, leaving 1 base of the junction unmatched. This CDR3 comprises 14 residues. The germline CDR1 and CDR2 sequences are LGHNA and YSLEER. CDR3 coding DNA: TGCGCCAGCAGCCAAGAAACAGGGGGAGATACGCAGTATTTT. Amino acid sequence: CASSQETGGDTQYF.

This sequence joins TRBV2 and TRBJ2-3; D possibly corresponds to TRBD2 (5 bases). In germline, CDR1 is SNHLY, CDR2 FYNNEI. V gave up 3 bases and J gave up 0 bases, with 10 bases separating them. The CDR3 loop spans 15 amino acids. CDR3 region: CASSDFRTSTDTQYF. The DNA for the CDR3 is TGTGCCAGCAGTGATTTTAGGACTAGCACAGATACGCAGTATTTT. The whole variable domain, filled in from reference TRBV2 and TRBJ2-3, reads EPEVTQTPSHQVTQMGQEVILRCVPISNHLYFYWYRQILGQKVEFLVSFYNNEISEKSEIFDDQFSVERPDGSNFTLKIRSTKLEDSAMYFCASSDFRTSTDTQYFGPGTRLTVL.

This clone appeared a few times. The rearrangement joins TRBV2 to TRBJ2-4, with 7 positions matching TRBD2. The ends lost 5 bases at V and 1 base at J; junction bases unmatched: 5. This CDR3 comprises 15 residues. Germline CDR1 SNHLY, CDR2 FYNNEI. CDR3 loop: CASSTTAGAKNIQYF. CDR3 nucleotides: TGTGCCAGCAGTACCACAGCGGGGGCCAAAAACATTCAGTACTTC.

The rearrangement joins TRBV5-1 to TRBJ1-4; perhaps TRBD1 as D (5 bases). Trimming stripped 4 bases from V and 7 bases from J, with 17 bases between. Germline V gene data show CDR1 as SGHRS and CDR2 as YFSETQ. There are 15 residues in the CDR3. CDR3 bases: TGCGCCAGCAGCCCCGTGGCAGGGTATGGTGAAAAACTGTTTTTT. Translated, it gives CASSPVAGYGEKLFF. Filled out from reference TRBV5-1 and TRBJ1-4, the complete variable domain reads KAGVTQTPRYLIKTRGQQVTLSCSPISGHRSVSWYQQTPGQGLQFLFEYFSETQRNKGNFPGRFSGRQFSNSRSEMNVSTLELGDSALYLCASSPVAGYGEKLFFGSGTQLSVL.

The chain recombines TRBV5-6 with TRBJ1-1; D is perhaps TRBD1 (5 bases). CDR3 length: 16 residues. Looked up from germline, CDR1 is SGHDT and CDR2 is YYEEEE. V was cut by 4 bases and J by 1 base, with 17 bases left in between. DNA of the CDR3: TGTGCCAGCAGCCCAGAACCGGGACTTAGGAACACTGAAGCTTTCTTT. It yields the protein CASSPEPGLRNTEAFF.

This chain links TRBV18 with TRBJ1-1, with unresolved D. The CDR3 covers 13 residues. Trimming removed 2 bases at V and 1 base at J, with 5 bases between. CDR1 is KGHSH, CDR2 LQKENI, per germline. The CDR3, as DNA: TGTGCCAGCTCACCAGAGCCGAACACTGAAGCTTTCTTT. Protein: CASSPEPNTEAFF.

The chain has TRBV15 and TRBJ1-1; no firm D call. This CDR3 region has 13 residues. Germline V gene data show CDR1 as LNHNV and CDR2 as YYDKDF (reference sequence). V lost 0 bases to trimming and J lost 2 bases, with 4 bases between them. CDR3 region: CATSRDPNTEAFF. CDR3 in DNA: TGTGCCACCAGCAGAGATCCAAACACTGAAGCTTTCTTT.

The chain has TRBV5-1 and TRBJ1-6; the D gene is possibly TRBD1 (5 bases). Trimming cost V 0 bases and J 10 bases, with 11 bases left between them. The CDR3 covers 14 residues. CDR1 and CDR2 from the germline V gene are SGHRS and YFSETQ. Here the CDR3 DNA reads TGCGCCAGCAGCTTGGAAGGGGCCGGATCACCCCTCCACTTT. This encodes CASSLEGAGSPLHF.

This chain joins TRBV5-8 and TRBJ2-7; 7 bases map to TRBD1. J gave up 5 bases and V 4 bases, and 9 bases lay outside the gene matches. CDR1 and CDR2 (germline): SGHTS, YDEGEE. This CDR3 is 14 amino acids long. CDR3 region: CASSLRQGRDEQYF. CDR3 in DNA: TGTGCCAGCAGCCTGCGACAGGGACGGGACGAGCAGTACTTC.

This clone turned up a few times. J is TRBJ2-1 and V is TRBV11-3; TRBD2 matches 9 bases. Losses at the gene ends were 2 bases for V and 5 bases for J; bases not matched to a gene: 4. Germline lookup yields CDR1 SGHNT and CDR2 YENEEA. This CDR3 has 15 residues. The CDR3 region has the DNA TGTGCCAGCAGCTTATATGCGGGAGGGGACAATGAGCAGTTCTTC. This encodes CASSLYAGGDNEQFF.

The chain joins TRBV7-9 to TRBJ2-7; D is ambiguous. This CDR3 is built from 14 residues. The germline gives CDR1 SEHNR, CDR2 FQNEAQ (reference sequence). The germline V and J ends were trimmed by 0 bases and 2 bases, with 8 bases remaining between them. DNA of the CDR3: TGTGCCAGCAGCTTAGCCCCCGTAGCCTACGAGCAGTACTTC. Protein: CASSLAPVAYEQYF.

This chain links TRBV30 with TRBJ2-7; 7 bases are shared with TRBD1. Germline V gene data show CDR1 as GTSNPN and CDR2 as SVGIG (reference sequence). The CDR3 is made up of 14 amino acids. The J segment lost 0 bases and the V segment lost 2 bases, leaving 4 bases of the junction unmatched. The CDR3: CAWSPTGSSYEQYF. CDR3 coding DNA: TGTGCCTGGAGTCCGACAGGGAGCTCCTACGAGCAGTACTTC.

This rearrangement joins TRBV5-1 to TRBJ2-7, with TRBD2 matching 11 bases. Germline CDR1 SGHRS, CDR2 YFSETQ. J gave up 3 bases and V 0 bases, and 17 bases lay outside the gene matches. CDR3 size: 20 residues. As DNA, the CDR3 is TGCGCCAGCAGCTTGGGACGGAGGCCTATCTTGGGACTAGCGGACTACGAGCAGTACTTC. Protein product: CASSLGRRPILGLADYEQYF.

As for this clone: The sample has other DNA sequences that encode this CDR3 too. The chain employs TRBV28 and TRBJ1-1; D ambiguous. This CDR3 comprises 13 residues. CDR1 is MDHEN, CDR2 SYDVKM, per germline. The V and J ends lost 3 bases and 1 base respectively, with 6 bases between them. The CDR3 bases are TGTGCCAGCAGTTTTCGGGGGAACACTGAAGCTTTCTTT. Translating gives CASSFRGNTEAFF.

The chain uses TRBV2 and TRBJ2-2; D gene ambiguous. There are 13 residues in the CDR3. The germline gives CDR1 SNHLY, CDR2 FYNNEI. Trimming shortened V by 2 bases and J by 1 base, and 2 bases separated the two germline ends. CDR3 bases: TGTGCCAGCAGTGAACAGAACACCGGGGAGCTGTTTTTT. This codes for CASSEQNTGELFF.

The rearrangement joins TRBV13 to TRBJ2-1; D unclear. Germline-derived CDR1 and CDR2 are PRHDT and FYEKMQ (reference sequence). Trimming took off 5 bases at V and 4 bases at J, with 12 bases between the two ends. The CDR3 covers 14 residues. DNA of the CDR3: TGTGCCAGCAGCCGACGACACCCGTACAATGAGCAGTTCTTC. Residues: CASSRRHPYNEQFF. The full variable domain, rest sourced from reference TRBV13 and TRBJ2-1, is AAGVIQSPRHLIKEKRETATLKCYPIPRHDTVYWYQQGPGQDPQFLISFYEKMQSDKGSIPDRFSAQQFSDYHSELNMSSLELGDSALYFCASSRRHPYNEQFFGPGTRLTVL.

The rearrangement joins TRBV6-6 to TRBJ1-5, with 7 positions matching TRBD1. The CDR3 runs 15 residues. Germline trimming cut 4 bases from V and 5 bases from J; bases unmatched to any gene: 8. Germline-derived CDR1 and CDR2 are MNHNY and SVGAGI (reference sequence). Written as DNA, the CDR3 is TGTGCCAGCAGTTTACCGGGACAGAGACATCAGCCCCAGCATTTT. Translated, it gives CASSLPGQRHQPQHF.

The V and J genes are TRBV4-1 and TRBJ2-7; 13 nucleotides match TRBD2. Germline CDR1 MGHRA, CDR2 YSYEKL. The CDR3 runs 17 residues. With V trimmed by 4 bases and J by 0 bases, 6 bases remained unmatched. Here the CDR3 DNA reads TGCGCCAGCAGCCCCCCGGGGACTAGCGGGGTCTCCTACGAGCAGTACTTC. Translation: CASSPPGTSGVSYEQYF.